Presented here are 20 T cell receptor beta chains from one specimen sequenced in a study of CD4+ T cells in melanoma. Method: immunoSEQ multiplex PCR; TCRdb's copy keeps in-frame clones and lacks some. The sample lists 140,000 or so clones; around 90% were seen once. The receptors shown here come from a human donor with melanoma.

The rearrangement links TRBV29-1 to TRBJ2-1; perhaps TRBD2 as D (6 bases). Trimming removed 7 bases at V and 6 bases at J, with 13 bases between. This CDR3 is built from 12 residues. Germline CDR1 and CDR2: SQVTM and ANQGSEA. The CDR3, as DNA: TGCAGCGCGAACGGGGGAGGCAATGAGCAGTTCTTC. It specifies CSANGGGNEQFF.

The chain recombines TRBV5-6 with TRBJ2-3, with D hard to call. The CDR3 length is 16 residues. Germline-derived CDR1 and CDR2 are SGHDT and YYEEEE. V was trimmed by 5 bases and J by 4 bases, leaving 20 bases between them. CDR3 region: CASSPAKQRWADTQYF. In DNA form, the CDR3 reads TGTGCCAGCAGTCCCGCTAAGCAGCGCTGGGCAGATACGCAGTATTTT.

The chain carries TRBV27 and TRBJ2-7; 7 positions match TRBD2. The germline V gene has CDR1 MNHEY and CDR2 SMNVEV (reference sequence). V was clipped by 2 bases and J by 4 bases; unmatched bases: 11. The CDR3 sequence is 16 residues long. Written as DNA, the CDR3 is TGTGCCAGCAGTTTACGGGGCGCGGGGGATCCGTACGAGCAGTACTTC. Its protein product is CASSLRGAGDPYEQYF.

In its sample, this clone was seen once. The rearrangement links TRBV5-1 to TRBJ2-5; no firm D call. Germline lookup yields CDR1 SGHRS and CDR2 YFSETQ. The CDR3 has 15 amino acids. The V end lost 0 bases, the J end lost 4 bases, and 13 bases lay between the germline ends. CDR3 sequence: CASSLGTLSAETQYF. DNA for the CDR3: TGCGCCAGCAGCTTGGGGACCCTATCGGCAGAGACCCAGTACTTC.

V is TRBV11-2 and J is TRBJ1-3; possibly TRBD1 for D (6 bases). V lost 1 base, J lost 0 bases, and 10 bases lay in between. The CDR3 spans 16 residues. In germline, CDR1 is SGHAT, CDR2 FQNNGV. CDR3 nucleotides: TGTGCCAGCAGCTTAGGAGGACAGTTCTCTGGAAACACCATATATTTT. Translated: CASSLGGQFSGNTIYF. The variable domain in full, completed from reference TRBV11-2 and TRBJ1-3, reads EAGVAQSPRYKIIEKRQSVAFWCNPISGHATLYWYQQILGQGPKLLIQFQNNGVVDDSQLPKDRFSAERLKGVDSTLKIQPAKLEDSAVYLCASSLGGQFSGNTIYFGEGSWLTVV.

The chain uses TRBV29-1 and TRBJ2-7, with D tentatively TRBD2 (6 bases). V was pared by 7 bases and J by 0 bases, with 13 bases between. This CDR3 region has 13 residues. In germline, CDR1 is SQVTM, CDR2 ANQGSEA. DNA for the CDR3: TGCAGCGGTCGGGACTTTAGCTCCTACGAGCAGTACTTC. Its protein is CSGRDFSSYEQYF.

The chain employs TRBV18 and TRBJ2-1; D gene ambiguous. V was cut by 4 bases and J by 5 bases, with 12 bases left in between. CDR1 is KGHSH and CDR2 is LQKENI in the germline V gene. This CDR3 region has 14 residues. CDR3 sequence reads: CASSQFDGNNEQFF. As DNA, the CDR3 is TGTGCCAGCTCACAGTTCGACGGAAACAATGAGCAGTTCTTC.

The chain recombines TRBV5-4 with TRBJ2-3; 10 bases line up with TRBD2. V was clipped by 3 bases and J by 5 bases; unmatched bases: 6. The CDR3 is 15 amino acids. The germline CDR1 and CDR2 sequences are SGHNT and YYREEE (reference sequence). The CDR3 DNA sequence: TGTGCCAGCAGCTCTCTAGCGGGGGTGTTAGATACGCAGTATTTT. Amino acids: CASSSLAGVLDTQYF.

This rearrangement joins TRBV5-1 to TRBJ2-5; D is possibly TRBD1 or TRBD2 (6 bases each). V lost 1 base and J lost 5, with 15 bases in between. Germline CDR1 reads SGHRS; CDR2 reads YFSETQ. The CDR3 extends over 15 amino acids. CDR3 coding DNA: TGCGCCAGCAGCTTGAAGGGGGGCCGGGGGGAGACCCAGTACTTC. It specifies CASSLKGGRGETQYF.

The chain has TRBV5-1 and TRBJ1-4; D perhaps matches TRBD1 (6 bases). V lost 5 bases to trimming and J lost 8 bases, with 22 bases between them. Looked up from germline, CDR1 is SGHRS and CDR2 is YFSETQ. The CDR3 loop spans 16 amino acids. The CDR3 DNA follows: TGCGCCAGCAGACAAGATCCGACAGCTACAGGGGAAAAACTGTTTTTT. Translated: CASRQDPTATGEKLFF.

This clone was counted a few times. The CDR3 protein is CASSLSGVYYGYTF. DNA of the CDR3: TGTGCCAGCAGTTTAAGTGGGGTATACTATGGCTACACCTTC. This chain uses TRBV28 with TRBJ1-2, with D unclear. Per the germline V gene, CDR1 is MDHEN and CDR2 is SYDVKM. V was trimmed by 2 bases and J by 3 bases, leaving 10 bases between them. This CDR3 is 14 amino acids long.

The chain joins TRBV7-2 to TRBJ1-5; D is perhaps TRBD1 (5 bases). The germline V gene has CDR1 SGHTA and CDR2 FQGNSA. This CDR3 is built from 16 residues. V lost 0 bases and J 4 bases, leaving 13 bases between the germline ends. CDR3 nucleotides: TGTGCCAGCAGCTTAGCCCCCGGGGGACGGAATCAGCCCCAGCATTTT. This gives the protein CASSLAPGGRNQPQHF.

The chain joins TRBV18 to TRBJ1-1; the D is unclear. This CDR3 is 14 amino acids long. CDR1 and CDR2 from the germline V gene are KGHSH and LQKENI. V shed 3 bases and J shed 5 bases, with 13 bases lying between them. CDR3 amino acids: CASSPLEGRTEAFF. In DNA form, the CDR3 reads TGTGCCAGCTCACCCCTAGAGGGAAGGACTGAAGCTTTCTTT.

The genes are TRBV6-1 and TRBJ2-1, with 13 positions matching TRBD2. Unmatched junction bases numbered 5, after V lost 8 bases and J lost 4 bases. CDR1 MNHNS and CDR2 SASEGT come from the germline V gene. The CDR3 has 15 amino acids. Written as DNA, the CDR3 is TGTGCCAGCTGGGTGACTAGCGGGGGGTACAATGAGCAGTTCTTC. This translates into CASWVTSGGYNEQFF.

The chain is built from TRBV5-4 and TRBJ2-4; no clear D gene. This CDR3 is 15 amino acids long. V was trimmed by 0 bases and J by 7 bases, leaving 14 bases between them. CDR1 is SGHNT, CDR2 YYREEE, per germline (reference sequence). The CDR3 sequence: CASSLGAPVTNIQYF. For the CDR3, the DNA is TGTGCCAGCAGCTTGGGGGCCCCAGTAACGAACATTCAGTACTTC.

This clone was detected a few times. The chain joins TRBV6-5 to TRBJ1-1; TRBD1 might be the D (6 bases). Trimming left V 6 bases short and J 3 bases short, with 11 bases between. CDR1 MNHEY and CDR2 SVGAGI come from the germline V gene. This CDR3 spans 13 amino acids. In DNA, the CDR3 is TGTGCCAGCAGGTGGGAGGGGGACACTGAAGCTTTCTTT. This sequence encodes CASRWEGDTEAFF.

This chain's CDR3 is CASSLLGGGGTDTQYF. CDR3 in DNA: TGTGCCAGCAGCTTACTAGGCGGGGGTGGCACAGATACGCAGTATTTT. V is TRBV7-2 and J is TRBJ2-3; TRBD2 matches 7 bases. The V and J ends lost 2 bases and 1 base, in that order; junction bases with no gene match: 6. This CDR3 comprises 16 residues. The V gene's germline CDR1 is SGHTA and CDR2 FQGNSA.

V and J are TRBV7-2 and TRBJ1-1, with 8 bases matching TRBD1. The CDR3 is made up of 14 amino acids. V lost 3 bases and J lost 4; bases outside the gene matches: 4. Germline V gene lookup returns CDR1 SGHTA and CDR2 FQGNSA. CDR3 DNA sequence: TGTGCCAGCAGCTTTAATACAGGGGGCACTGAAGCTTTCTTT. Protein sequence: CASSFNTGGTEAFF.

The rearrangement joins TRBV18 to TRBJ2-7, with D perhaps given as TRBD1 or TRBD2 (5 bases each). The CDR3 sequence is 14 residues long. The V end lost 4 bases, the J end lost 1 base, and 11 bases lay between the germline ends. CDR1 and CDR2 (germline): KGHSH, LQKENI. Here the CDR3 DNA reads TGTGCCAGCTCACGCCGGGACGGGTCCTACGAGCAGTACTTC. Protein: CASSRRDGSYEQYF.

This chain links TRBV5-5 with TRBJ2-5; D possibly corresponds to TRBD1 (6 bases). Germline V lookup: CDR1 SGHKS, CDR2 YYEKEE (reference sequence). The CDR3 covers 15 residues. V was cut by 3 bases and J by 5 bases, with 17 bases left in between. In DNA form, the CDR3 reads TGTGCCAGCAGCTCCCCCTCAGGGGCAGGGGAGACCCAGTACTTC. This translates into CASSSPSGAGETQYF. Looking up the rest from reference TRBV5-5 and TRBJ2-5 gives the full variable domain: DAGVTQSPTHLIKTRGQQVTLRCSPISGHKSVSWYQQVLGQGPQFIFQYYEKEERGRGNFPDRFSARQFPNYSSELNVNALLLGDSALYLCASSSPSGAGETQYFGPGTRLLVL.